The 11 T cell receptor beta chains in this list originate from one sample, sequenced in a study of blood T cell repertoires in COVID-19. TCRdb keeps only in-frame clones here, not all; method: immunoSEQ multiplex PCR. This table has some 310,000 clones, nearly 90% appearing once. Sequenced material: PBMCs or T cells enriched from blood (not recorded which). The receptors were gathered from a woman in her 30s who had recovered from COVID-19.

This rearrangement joins TRBV10-3 to TRBJ2-7, with TRBD1 matching over 8 bases. Germline CDR1 ENHRY, CDR2 SYGVKD. The CDR3 is 15 amino acids. The V and J ends lost 0 bases and 0 bases, in that order; junction bases with no gene match: 1. For the CDR3, the DNA is TGTGCCATCAGTGAGTCGACAGGGGTCTCCTACGAGCAGTACTTC. Translating gives CAISESTGVSYEQYF.

The chain couples TRBV7-6 to TRBJ2-7; 11 bases are a match to TRBD1. The CDR3 has 15 residues. Trimming took 5 bases from V and 3 from J; bases not matched to a gene: 6. Per germline, CDR1 SGHVS and CDR2 FNYEAQ. CDR3 nucleotide sequence: TGTGCCAGCAGCGCTGCGGGACAGGGGGACTACGAGCAGTACTTC. The encoded protein is CASSAAGQGDYEQYF.

J is TRBJ1-1 and V is TRBV7-6; 11 bases fit TRBD1. V was pared by 5 bases and J by 4 bases, with 12 bases of the junction left unmatched. Germline CDR1 and CDR2: SGHVS and FNYEAQ. CDR3 size: 17 residues. In nucleotides, the CDR3 is TGTGCCAGCAGCCCAACCGGGACAGGGGGATTAGGCACTGAAGCTTTCTTT. Translating it yields CASSPTGTGGLGTEAFF.

This clone was counted only a few times. V and J are TRBV7-2 and TRBJ2-7; 7 bases align to TRBD2. V gave up 2 bases and J gave up 4 bases; unmatched junction bases: 8. This CDR3 region has 15 residues. Germline CDR1 SGHTA, CDR2 FQGNSA. The CDR3 is CASSLQEGGPYEQYF. The CDR3 coding sequence is TGTGCCAGCAGCTTACAAGAGGGAGGGCCATACGAGCAGTACTTC. Looking up the rest from reference TRBV7-2 and TRBJ2-7 gives the full variable domain: GAGVSQSPSNKVTEKGKDVELRCDPISGHTALYWYRQSLGQGLEFLIYFQGNSAPDKSGLPSDRFSAERTGGSVSTLTIQRTQQEDSAVYLCASSLQEGGPYEQYFGPGTRLTVT.

This rearrangement joins TRBV27 to TRBJ1-1; D remains ambiguous. With 5 bases removed from V and 5 bases from J, the gap between germline ends came to 12 bases. CDR1 is MNHEY, CDR2 SMNVEV, per germline (reference sequence). This CDR3 is 13 amino acids long. The CDR3 protein is CASSPAGSTEAFF. CDR3 nucleotides: TGTGCCAGCAGTCCCGCCGGGTCAACTGAAGCTTTCTTT.

The chain employs TRBV6-2 or TRBV6-3 and TRBJ1-1; possibly TRBD1 for D (5 bases). Trimming removed 5 bases at V and 8 bases at J, with 12 bases between. Germline values: CDR1 MNHEY, CDR2 SVGEGT. CDR3 length equals 12 residues. The CDR3 here is CASSPNRNEAFF. The CDR3 region has the DNA TGTGCCAGCAGTCCGAACAGGAACGAAGCTTTCTTT.

This chain uses TRBV6-5 with TRBJ2-1; 7 bases are shared with TRBD2. The V segment lost 0 bases and the J segment 6 bases; nucleotides outside the gene matches: 2. This CDR3 comprises 14 residues. Looked up from germline, CDR1 is MNHEY and CDR2 is SVGAGI. DNA for the CDR3: TGTGCCAGCAGTTACTCGAGCGGGGTCAATGAGCAGTTCTTC. It translates to CASSYSSGVNEQFF.

The count of this clone is one. Germline and junction disagree at one end, which may indicate a read error. The chain employs TRBV27 and TRBJ2-6; D is perhaps TRBD1 (6 bases). Germline V gene data show CDR1 as MNHEY and CDR2 as SMNVEV (reference sequence). The CDR3 contains 17 residues. Here the CDR3 reads CASTLLGASSGANVLTF. The CDR3 DNA sequence: TGTGCCAGCACTTTATTGGGGGCCTCCTCTGGGGCCAACGTCCTGACTTTC.

This clone was seen only once. This chain uses TRBV27 with TRBJ2-7; 7 bases map to TRBD1. Germline lookup yields CDR1 MNHEY and CDR2 SMNVEV (reference sequence). CDR3 size: 16 residues. The trim removed 5 bases at V and 4 bases at J, leaving 14 bases unmatched. The CDR3 DNA reads TGTGCCAGCAGTCCCTCGGAGATCGGGACAGAGTACGAGCAGTACTTC. Its translation: CASSPSEIGTEYEQYF.

This rearrangement joins TRBV10-3 to TRBJ2-1, with 11 positions matching TRBD1. V lost 3 bases to trimming and J lost 6 bases; unmatched junction nucleotides: 7. CDR1 and CDR2 (germline): ENHRY, SYGVKD. The length of the CDR3 is 16 residues. DNA of the CDR3: TGTGCCATCAGTGATCCCCGGGACAGGGGGTCCAATGAGCAGTTCTTC. This translates into CAISDPRDRGSNEQFF.

The rearrangement uses TRBV7-9 and TRBJ1-2, with D uncertain. V was pared by 5 bases and J by 2 bases, with 9 bases between. This CDR3 contains 13 residues. Looked up from germline, CDR1 is SEHNR and CDR2 is FQNEAQ (reference sequence). CDR3 nucleotide sequence: TGTGCCAGCAGCGACGGACTAAACTATGGCTACACCTTC. This sequence encodes CASSDGLNYGYTF.